These 20 T cell receptor beta chains were sequenced from one sample in a study of cytomegalovirus exposure and HLA in healthy donors. Primers: 60 Vbeta forward and 13 Jbeta reverse. The repertoire was sequenced with immunoSEQ multiplex PCR; TCRdb's copy has only in-frame clones and lacks some. This sample has 200,000 or so clones, with approximately 88% found just once. The sequenced material came from PBMCs. The source is a boy between 2 and 10 years old in good health and CMV-seronegative.

The chain uses TRBV5-1 and TRBJ2-7; 9 bases match TRBD1. V dropped 4 bases and J dropped 2; count of bases not matched to a gene: 1. The CDR3 extends over 13 amino acids. CDR1 and CDR2 from the germline V gene are SGHRS and YFSETQ. The CDR3 DNA reads TGCGCCAGCAGCGGGGACAGGGCCTACGAGCAGTACTTC. Protein product: CASSGDRAYEQYF. Complete variable domain (other parts from reference TRBV5-1 and TRBJ2-7): KAGVTQTPRYLIKTRGQQVTLSCSPISGHRSVSWYQQTPGQGLQFLFEYFSETQRNKGNFPGRFSGRQFSNSRSEMNVSTLELGDSALYLCASSGDRAYEQYFGPGTRLTVT.

The rearrangement uses TRBV27 and TRBJ2-1; 12 nucleotides match TRBD2. This CDR3 is 17 amino acids long. Germline values: CDR1 MNHEY, CDR2 SMNVEV (reference sequence). The trim removed 2 bases at V and 5 bases at J, leaving 7 bases unmatched. The CDR3 protein is CASSLLASGRGNNEQFF. CDR3 DNA sequence: TGTGCCAGCAGTTTACTGGCTAGCGGGAGGGGAAACAATGAGCAGTTCTTC.

The CDR3 coding sequence is TGTGCCAGCAGCACGACTAGCGCAAAAAGCTCCTACGAGCAGTACTTC. Translating it yields CASSTTSAKSSYEQYF. The chain recombines TRBV7-2 with TRBJ2-7; 8 bases line up with TRBD2. The V and J ends lost 5 bases and 0 bases, in that order; junction bases with no gene match: 9. The CDR3 covers 16 residues. Germline V gives CDR1 SGHTA, CDR2 FQGNSA.

The J gene is TRBJ2-1, the V gene TRBV27, with TRBD1 as a possible D gene (5 bases). This CDR3 has 13 amino acids. CDR1 and CDR2 (germline): MNHEY, SMNVEV (reference sequence). V lost 3 bases to trimming and J lost 6 bases, with 9 bases between them. The DNA of the CDR3 is TGTGCCAGCAGTTTGACCGACAGCAATGAGCAGTTCTTC. The encoded protein is CASSLTDSNEQFF.

V is TRBV6-1 and J is TRBJ2-7; 7 bases match TRBD1. Germline trimming cut 1 base from V and 2 bases from J; bases unmatched to any gene: 5. This CDR3 has 15 amino acids. Germline CDR1 and CDR2: MNHNS and SASEGT. The CDR3 region is CASSEDRGRTYEQYF. CDR3 DNA sequence: TGTGCCAGCAGTGAAGATAGGGGGCGCACCTACGAGCAGTACTTC.

The V gene is TRBV11-2, the J gene TRBJ2-1, with D hard to call. The CDR3 is 16 residues long. Trimming pared 1 base from V and 0 bases from J, leaving 10 bases between. Germline V gene data show CDR1 as SGHAT and CDR2 as FQNNGV. CDR3 coding DNA: TGTGCCAGCAGCTTAGGTCCCGGTAGCTCCTACAATGAGCAGTTCTTC. Its translation is CASSLGPGSSYNEQFF.

This chain uses TRBV13 with TRBJ2-1, with D perhaps matching TRBD2 (6 bases). V lost 5 bases, J lost 5 bases, and 13 bases lay in between. In germline, CDR1 is PRHDT, CDR2 FYEKMQ (reference sequence). This CDR3 has 14 residues. CDR3 sequence: CASSLGLADNEQFF. The CDR3 bases are TGTGCCAGCAGCCTGGGACTCGCCGACAATGAGCAGTTCTTC.

The chain carries TRBV5-8 and TRBJ2-3, with TRBD2 matching over 11 bases. Germline lookup yields CDR1 SGHTS and CDR2 YDEGEE. Germline trimming cut 7 bases from V and 4 bases from J; bases unmatched to any gene: 14. This CDR3 region has 17 residues. This chain's CDR3 is CASDPQIAGGPADTQYF. The CDR3 nucleotides are TGTGCCAGCGATCCCCAGATAGCGGGAGGGCCTGCAGATACGCAGTATTTT.

The V gene is TRBV11-1, the J gene TRBJ2-1; 9 positions match TRBD2. Germline assignment: CDR1 SGHAT and CDR2 FQDESV (reference sequence). The CDR3 is made up of 17 amino acids. The J segment lost 1 base and the V segment lost 3 bases, leaving 7 bases of the junction unmatched. CDR3 protein: CASSLGGRAESYNEQFF. CDR3 in DNA: TGTGCCAGCAGCTTGGGCGGGAGGGCCGAGTCCTACAATGAGCAGTTCTTC. Drawing the rest from reference TRBV11-1 and TRBJ2-1, the complete variable domain is EAEVAQSPRYKITEKSQAVAFWCDPISGHATLYWYRQILGQGPELLVQFQDESVVDDSQLPKDRFSAERLKGVDSTLKIQPAELGDSAMYLCASSLGGRAESYNEQFFGPGTRLTVL.

This clone showed up just a few times. This sequence joins TRBV30 and TRBJ1-3, with a possible D match to TRBD1 (5 bases). The CDR3 has 13 amino acids. The V end lost 3 bases, the J end lost 4 bases, and 10 bases lay between the germline ends. In germline, CDR1 is GTSNPN, CDR2 SVGIG (reference sequence). CDR3: CAWRSTVGNTIYF. The DNA for the CDR3 is TGTGCCTGGAGGTCGACAGTCGGAAACACCATATATTTT.

The V and J genes are TRBV6-5 and TRBJ1-1; 9 bases are a match to TRBD1. The CDR3 totals 14 residues. Germline loops: CDR1 MNHEY, CDR2 SVGAGI. The J segment lost 5 bases and the V segment lost 7 bases, leaving 8 bases of the junction unmatched. As DNA, the CDR3 is TGTGCCAGCACCCCGGGACAGGGAATTACTGAAGCTTTCTTT. Translating it yields CASTPGQGITEAFF.

The chain links TRBV2 to TRBJ1-3; possible D gene TRBD1, 5 bases. In germline, CDR1 is SNHLY, CDR2 FYNNEI. The length of the CDR3 is 16 residues. V lost 8 bases to trimming and J lost 4 bases, with 21 bases between them. CDR3 in DNA: TGTGCCAGCGTCACCCTAGGGACGGGAGGAGGAAACACCATATATTTT. It encodes CASVTLGTGGGNTIYF.

The V call is TRBV28, the J call TRBJ1-1; 7 bases align to TRBD1. The V and J ends lost 5 bases and 4 bases, in that order; junction bases with no gene match: 7. Germline CDR1 and CDR2: MDHEN and SYDVKM. CDR3 length equals 14 residues. CDR3 DNA: TGTGCCAGCAGTCAAACACAGGGGAGCACTGAAGCTTTCTTT. This sequence encodes CASSQTQGSTEAFF.

The chain recombines TRBV27 with TRBJ1-1; D not resolved. CDR1 MNHEY and CDR2 SMNVEV come from the germline V gene (reference sequence). The CDR3 has 14 residues. Trimming took 0 bases from V and 4 from J, leaving 9 bases between them. The DNA for the CDR3 is TGTGCCAGCAGTTTATCACGGGTGGGCACTGAAGCTTTCTTT. Protein: CASSLSRVGTEAFF.

This chain joins TRBV7-9 and TRBJ1-5, with 9 positions matching TRBD1. CDR1 is SEHNR and CDR2 is FQNEAQ in the germline V gene (reference sequence). There are 16 residues in the CDR3. The V segment lost 5 bases and the J segment 7 bases; nucleotides outside the gene matches: 12. This CDR3 is CASSLHTGGAGQPQHF. CDR3 sequence (DNA): TGTGCCAGCAGCCTTCACACAGGGGGCGCGGGACAGCCCCAGCATTTT.

This rearrangement joins TRBV6-1 to TRBJ2-5; TRBD2 agrees at 10 bases. CDR1 MNHNS and CDR2 SASEGT come from the germline V gene. This CDR3 is built from 15 residues. The V gene end was trimmed by 4 bases and the J gene end by 4 bases; junction bases not matched to a gene: 6. CDR3 nucleotide sequence: TGTGCCAGCAGTGGGGGGACTAGCGTTGGAGAGACCCAGTACTTC. Encoded protein: CASSGGTSVGETQYF.

The chain combines TRBV19 with TRBJ2-1, with 8 nucleotides matching TRBD1. Germline lookup yields CDR1 LNHDA and CDR2 SQIVND (reference sequence). The CDR3 runs to 13 residues. Unmatched junction bases numbered 5, after V lost 5 bases and J lost 8 bases. The CDR3 coding sequence is TGTGCCAGTAGTCCGACAGGGGTGGATGAGCAGTTCTTC. Encoded protein: CASSPTGVDEQFF.

The chain couples TRBV28 to TRBJ2-2, with unresolved D. The germline V gene has CDR1 MDHEN and CDR2 SYDVKM. Trimming left V 6 bases short and J 3 bases short, with 8 bases between. The CDR3 is 13 amino acids. CDR3 sequence: CASSRVDTGELFF. The CDR3 DNA follows: TGTGCCAGCAGCCGAGTGGACACCGGGGAGCTGTTTTTT.

The chain employs TRBV13 and TRBJ2-2; 7 bases are shared with TRBD2. The CDR3 totals 13 residues. Trimming at V came to 5 bases and at J to 6 bases, leaving 3 bases not matched to a gene. Germline lookup yields CDR1 PRHDT and CDR2 FYEKMQ (reference sequence). In nucleotides, the CDR3 is TGTGCCAGCAGCGGGGGGGGTGCCGGGGAGCTGTTTTTT. Translated: CASSGGGAGELFF.

The V and J genes are TRBV7-2 and TRBJ2-2, with unresolved D. This CDR3 contains 12 residues. Deletions cut 5 bases from V and 3 bases from J, with 4 bases between. CDR1 SGHTA and CDR2 FQGNSA come from the germline V gene. The DNA of the CDR3 is TGTGCCAGCAGCCAGTACACCGGGGAGCTGTTTTTT. It encodes CASSQYTGELFF.